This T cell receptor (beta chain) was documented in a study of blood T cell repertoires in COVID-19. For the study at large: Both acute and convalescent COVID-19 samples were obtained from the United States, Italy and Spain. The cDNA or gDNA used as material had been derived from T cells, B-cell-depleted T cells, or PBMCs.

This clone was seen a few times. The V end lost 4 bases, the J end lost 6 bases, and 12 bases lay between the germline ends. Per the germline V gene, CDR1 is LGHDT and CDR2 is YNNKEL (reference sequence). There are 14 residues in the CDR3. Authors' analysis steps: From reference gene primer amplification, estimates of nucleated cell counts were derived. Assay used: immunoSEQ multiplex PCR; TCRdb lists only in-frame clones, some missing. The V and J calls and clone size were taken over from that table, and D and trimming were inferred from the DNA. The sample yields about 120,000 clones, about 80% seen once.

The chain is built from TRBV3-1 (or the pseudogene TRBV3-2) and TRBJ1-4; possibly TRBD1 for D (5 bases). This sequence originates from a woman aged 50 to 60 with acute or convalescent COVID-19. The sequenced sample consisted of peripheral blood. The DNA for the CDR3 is TGTGCCAGCAGCCTGGGGACTGGGGATGAAAAACTGTTTTTT. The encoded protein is CASSLGTGDEKLFF.